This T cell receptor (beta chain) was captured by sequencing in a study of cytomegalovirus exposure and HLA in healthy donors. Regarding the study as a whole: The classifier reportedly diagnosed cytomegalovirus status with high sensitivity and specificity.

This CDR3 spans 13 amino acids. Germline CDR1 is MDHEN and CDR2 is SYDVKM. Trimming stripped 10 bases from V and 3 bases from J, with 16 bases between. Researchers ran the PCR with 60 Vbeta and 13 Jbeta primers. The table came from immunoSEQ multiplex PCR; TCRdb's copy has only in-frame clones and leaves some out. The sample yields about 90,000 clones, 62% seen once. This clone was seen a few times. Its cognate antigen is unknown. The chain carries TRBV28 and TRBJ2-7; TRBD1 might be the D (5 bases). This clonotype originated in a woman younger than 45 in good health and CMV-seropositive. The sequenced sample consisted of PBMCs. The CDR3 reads CATESGHLYEQYF. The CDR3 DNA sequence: TGTGCCACCGAATCCGGACATCTCTACGAGCAGTACTTC. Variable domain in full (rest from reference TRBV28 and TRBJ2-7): DVKVTQSSRYLVKRTGEKVFLECVQDMDHENMFWYRQDPGLGLRLIYFSYDVKMKEKGDIPEGYSVSREKKERFSLILESASTNQTSMYLCATESGHLYEQYFGPGTRLTVT.